This T cell receptor (beta chain) is from a study of control samples from healthy donors and cancer patients. Profiled with immunoSEQ multiplex PCR; TCRdb holds only in-frame clones, not every one. Of about 180,000 clones in the sample, 85% to 95% were seen once. This CDR3 contains 13 residues. Per the germline V gene, CDR1 is MNHEY and CDR2 is SMNVEV (reference sequence). V dropped 6 bases and J dropped 4 bases, with 12 bases sitting between them. V is TRBV27 and J is TRBJ1-1; D is uncertain. Material for sequencing was blood. The sequence derives from a young man in good health. CDR3 sequence: CASRLDMGTEAFF. For the CDR3, the DNA is TGTGCCAGCAGGCTAGACATGGGCACTGAAGCTTTCTTT.